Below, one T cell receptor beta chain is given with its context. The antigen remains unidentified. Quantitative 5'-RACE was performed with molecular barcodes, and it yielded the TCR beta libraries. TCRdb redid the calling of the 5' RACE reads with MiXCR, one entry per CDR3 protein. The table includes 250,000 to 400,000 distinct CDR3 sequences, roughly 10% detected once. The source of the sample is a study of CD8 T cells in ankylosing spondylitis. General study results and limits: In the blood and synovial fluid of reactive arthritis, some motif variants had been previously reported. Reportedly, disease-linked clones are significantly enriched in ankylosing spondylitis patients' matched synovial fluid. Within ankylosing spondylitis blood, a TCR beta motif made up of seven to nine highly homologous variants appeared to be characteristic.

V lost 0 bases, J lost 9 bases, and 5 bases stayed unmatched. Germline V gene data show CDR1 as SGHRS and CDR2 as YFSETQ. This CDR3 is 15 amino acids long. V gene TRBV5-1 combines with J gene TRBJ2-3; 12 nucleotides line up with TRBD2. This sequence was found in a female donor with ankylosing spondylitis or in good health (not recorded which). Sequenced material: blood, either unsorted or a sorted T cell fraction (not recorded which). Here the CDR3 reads CASSLGTSGASTQYF. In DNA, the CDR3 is TGCGCCAGCAGCTTGGGGACTAGCGGGGCCAGCACGCAGTATTTT.